This TCR beta chain was retrieved from a study of human T cells and chemical hapten exposure. Study-wide results and limits: No shift was seen in TCRs above 1 in 1000 frequency with DPC sensitization.

At least ten counts were recorded for this clonotype. Its matching antigen is unknown. With V trimmed by 0 bases and J by 0 bases, 5 bases remained unmatched. This CDR3 region has 17 residues. Looked up from germline, CDR1 is KGHSH and CDR2 is LQKENI. Stated time point: healthy volunteer bleed at 2 weeks. Blood, whole and unfractionated, served as the source for total RNA extraction. One entry per CDR3 protein results from TCRdb running MiXCR on the RACE reads. The sample includes about 50,000 distinct CDR3 sequences, about 4.5% of them seen just once. Sequencing was performed on whole blood. This TCR came from a female donor in good health. Some clones in this sample may be carry-over from other donors' samples. V usage is TRBV18 and J usage is TRBJ1-5, with 7 bases lining up with TRBD1. CDR3 bases: TGTGCCAGCTCACCACCCGCCAGGGGGGTTAGCAATCAGCCCCAGCATTTT. The encoded protein is CASSPPARGVSNQPQHF.